This TCR beta chain was found in a study of blood T cell repertoires in COVID-19 (dated by TCRdb to 2020 to 2021). General notes on the study: Samples from collaborators originated in the United States, Italy and Spain and spanned both the acute and convalescent phases of COVID-19. The prospective study material was composed of cDNA or gDNA derived from T cells, B-cell-depleted T cells, or PBMCs. The dataset comprised deeply sampled blood TCRbeta repertoires from subjects exposed to, actively infected with, or recovered from COVID-19. The repertoires were released in a freely available public database intended as a resource for research on the immune response to SARS-CoV-2. Samples were obtained from the ongoing ImmuneRACE study (first 160 participants) and from roughly 1,300 subjects provided by 6 global collaborators. Sample metadata almost always included a de-identified subject ID, COVID-19 status, age in years and sex. Where available, HLA class I and class II types were taken from metadata supplied by the sample provider and were not determined by assay-based typing.

TCRbeta CDR3 regions were amplified from genomic DNA by means of the immunoSEQ Assay, a bias-controlled multiplex PCR. The study's processing was this. The number of nucleated cells in each sample was estimated by amplification of reference gene primers within the assay. Sequence reads were collapsed and filtered to measure the absolute abundance of every unique TCRbeta CDR3 rearrangement. For each sample, productive Simpson clonality was calculated as the square root of Simpson's diversity index over productive rearrangements. TCRdb retrieved this table from immuneACCESS and kept in-frame rearrangements only. Not all clones are present; in checked studies, unresolved V genes account for under half, and no reason is known for the remainder. V, J and clone size were drawn from that table, and D and trimming were deduced from the DNA. The sample includes approximately 200,000 clones, with around 85% observed a single time. The ten largest clones represent around 19% of the sample.

Enrolling through a virtual design, the prospective study's participants ranged in age from roughly 18 to 95 years and lived across about two dozen United States geographic areas. Cohort assignment in the prospective study relied on participant-reported clinical history from a screening survey and a study questionnaire. Recovered participants in ImmuneRACE Cohort 3 were defined as having two consecutive negative NP/OP PCR tests, clearance from a healthcare professional, or resolution of symptoms. Each participant in the prospective study had whole blood, serum and a nasopharyngeal or oropharyngeal swab collected by mobile phlebotomists. Additional blood draws and questionnaires over a 2-month period could optionally be provided by prospective study participants. Before DNA extraction, prospective study blood samples were shipped either frozen or at room temperature. A remark on this clone: Its antigen remains undetermined. Base-call qualities are not available, and no considerably larger clone is one nucleotide away.

The paper's findings and limits, for the study overall: The quantity of clinical and demographic metadata differed by source and by participant and was supplied without curation.

V and J are trimmed by 4 bases and 8 bases, and the gene matches miss 9 bases of the junction. CDR1 SGHNT and CDR2 YENEEA were looked up in the germline V gene. The CDR3 runs 16 amino acids, cysteine and phenylalanine included. CDR3 DNA only is kept here, 48 bases in frame from base 1. Source material: PBMCs or T cells enriched from blood (not recorded which). Here the chain combines TRBV11-3 and TRBJ2-1; TRBD2 agrees with 12 junctional bases. The sequence came from a man in his forties or fifties who had recovered from COVID-19. The CDR3 region: CASSSVTSGSKDEQFF. Read as DNA, the sequence is TGTGCCAGCAGCTCTGTGACTAGCGGGAGTAAGGATGAGCAGTTCTTC.